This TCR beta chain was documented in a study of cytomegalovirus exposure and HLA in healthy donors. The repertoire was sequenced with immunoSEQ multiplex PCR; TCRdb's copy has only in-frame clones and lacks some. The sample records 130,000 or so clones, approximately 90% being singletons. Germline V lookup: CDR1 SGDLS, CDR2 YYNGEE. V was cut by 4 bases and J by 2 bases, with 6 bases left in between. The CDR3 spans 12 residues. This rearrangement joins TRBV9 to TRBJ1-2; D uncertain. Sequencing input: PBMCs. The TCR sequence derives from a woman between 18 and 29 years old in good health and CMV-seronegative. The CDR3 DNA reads TGTGCCAGCAGCACAAAGAACTATGGCTACACCTTC. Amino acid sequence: CASSTKNYGYTF.